The present T cell receptor (beta chain) was sequenced within a study of human T cells and chemical hapten exposure (dated by TCRdb to the early 2020s). Looking at the study overall: Libraries were pooled for sequencing, and per-sample TCR yields varied mainly because of small differences in library volumes within the pool. This study followed changes in the peripheral blood TCR repertoire in vivo during primary and secondary sensitization of alopecia patients to the hapten diphenylcyclopropenone (DPC). Each blood RNA sample was used to sequence both TCR alpha and TCR beta chains.

Libraries were prepared through RACE. The sequencer was a NextSeq 500. During library preparation, unique molecular identifiers were attached to individual cDNA molecules so that TCRs could be counted in a quantitative, reproducible way. The authors' analysis ran thus. Samples had a median of about 96,000 TCRs, with a range from about 20,000 to 690,600. V, J and CDR3 annotation of the TCR reads was performed with the Decombinator software suite. For the PS versus PT1 abundance plots, all samples were subsampled to the same number of TCRs (28,000). Expanded TCRs were defined as absent before sensitization and observed at least eight times at the 2-week time point. The raw public data were reprocessed by TCRdb itself: fastp quality trimming at Q25, MiXCR clonotype calling, in-frame beta chains only. A single entry per CDR3 protein holds the most common genes and DNA from its merged rows. The V and J calls shown here were made by TCRdb, not taken from the authors' results. This sample has tens of thousands of distinct CDR3 sequences in its table, and just under 9% of those were observed once. The ten largest make up about 3.1% of the sample.

CDR1 and CDR2, looked up from the germline V gene (reference sequence), are PRHDT and FYEKMQ. At the junction V is shortened by 1 base and J by 5 bases; bases outside the gene matches: 7. The CDR3 holds 16 amino acids from the cysteine to the phenylalanine. The only DNA kept is the CDR3, 48 bases in frame from the first base. In the paper's terms, the time point label means: healthy volunteer bleed at 2 weeks. Total RNA was isolated from unfractionated whole blood collected in Tempus Blood RNA tubes. Five or six healthy volunteers were used as TCR sequencing controls and were bled at day 0, 2 weeks and 6 weeks. This clonotype was picked up many times. The clone's antigen remains unknown. One base away there is no much larger clone; base qualities are not given. Broad study findings and their caveats: DPC sensitization did not change how many TCRs were above 1 in 1000 frequency, and no evidence was found of alterations in global repertoire structure. Repeated subsampling changed both the strength of the expansion versus patch-test correlation and the threshold at which the correlation became significant.

Sequencing was performed on whole blood. The chain employs TRBV13 and TRBJ2-7; 11 central bases correspond to TRBD1. This receptor was obtained from a female donor in good health. Some clones in this sample may be carry-over from other donors' samples. The CDR3 loop reads CASSLASDRGLNEQYF. The sequenced DNA is TGTGCCAGCAGCTTAGCCTCGGACAGGGGGCTCAACGAGCAGTACTTC.